The clone carrying this T cell receptor beta chain has just a few counts. Germline CDR1 and CDR2: SGHVS and FQNEAQ. This CDR3 has 14 amino acids. V dropped 0 bases and J dropped 7 bases, with 10 bases sitting between them. These data come from a study of T cell responses to AZD1222 COVID-19 vaccine. Generated by immunoSEQ multiplex PCR, the TCRdb table keeps only in-frame clones and is missing some. The top ten hold 3.5% to 4% of the sample, which has under 200,000 clones, around 94% seen once. Sequencing used peripheral blood, obtained 28 days after the second dose of the MenACWY control vaccine. The source is an adult who received the MenACWY meningococcal vaccine as a control. V and J are TRBV7-8 and TRBJ1-5, with D uncertain. The CDR3 nucleotides read TGTGCCAGCAGCTTAGCCGGGAAGATCCAGCCCCAGCATTTT. Its protein product is CASSLAGKIQPQHF.